The next 16 T cell receptor beta chains were all read from a single sample in a study of molecular identifiers for immune sequencing clone quantification. MiXCR, applied by TCRdb to the PCR reads, yields one record per CDR3 protein. The data hold 100,000 or so distinct CDR3 sequences, with around 23% observed a single time. What was sequenced was naive CD8+ T cells from blood, with Jurkat cell RNA spiked in. Specified subset: FACS-sorted CD8+CD4-CCR7+CD45RA+ naive T cells. These receptors all stem from a human donor in good health. Some libraries in this study had Jurkat cell RNA spiked in.

Points on this clonotype: The conserved closing phenylalanine or tryptophan is absent in this CDR3, likely reflecting a read error. This rearrangement joins TRBV30 to TRBJ2-3; D uncertain. V was cut by 2 bases and J by 2 bases, with 20 bases left in between. The germline V gene encodes CDR1 GTSNPN and CDR2 SVGIG (reference sequence). The CDR3 covers 17 residues. CDR3 DNA: TGTGCCTGGAGTATTCGGCCATCGGCCAAGTACACAGATACGCAGTATTCT. Translated, it gives CAWSIRPSAKYTDTQYS.

A remark on this clonotype: Just one base apart from a much larger clone, this may be a read error. The chain carries TRBV24-1 and TRBJ2-3, with 12 bases aligning to TRBD2. V shed 6 bases, J shed 1 base, and the junction held 16 bases outside the gene matches. Per the germline V gene, CDR1 is KGHDR and CDR2 is SFDVKD. This CDR3 has 20 residues. The CDR3: CATSPSGGTSGPLGTDTQYF. DNA of the CDR3: TGTGCCACCAGTCCATCCGGCGGGACTAGCGGGCCGCTAGGCACAGATACGCAGTATTTT.

This clonotype was counted only a few times. This rearrangement joins TRBV7-3 to TRBJ2-7; 8 positions match TRBD2. Germline lookup yields CDR1 SGHTA and CDR2 FQGTGA. The CDR3 loop spans 15 amino acids. The V segment lost 1 base and the J segment 2 bases; nucleotides outside the gene matches: 4. As DNA, the CDR3 is TGTGCCAGCAGCTTAAATAGCGGGACCGCCTACGAGCAGTACTTC. Amino acids: CASSLNSGTAYEQYF.

With respect to this clonotype: This may be a read error, as it is one base from a much larger clone. This rearrangement joins TRBV7-2 to TRBJ1-4, with D possibly TRBD1 on 6 matching bases. The ends were cut back, 1 base at V and 6 bases at J, with 15 bases in the middle. This CDR3 is 16 amino acids long. CDR1 is SGHTA and CDR2 is FQGNSA in the germline V gene. This CDR3 reads CASSLVSAGAYEKLFF. The CDR3 DNA is TGTGCCAGCAGCTTAGTGTCCGCAGGGGCATATGAAAAACTGTTTTTT.

This clonotype appeared many times. The chain uses TRBV27 and TRBJ2-7; a weak D match, TRBD1 (5 bases). The CDR3 totals 12 residues. Trimming took off 2 bases at V and 5 bases at J, with 7 bases between the two ends. Per germline, CDR1 MNHEY and CDR2 SMNVEV (reference sequence). CDR3 sequence reads: CASSLRGHEQYF. For the CDR3, the DNA is TGTGCCAGCAGTTTAAGGGGCCACGAGCAGTACTTC.

This clonotype appeared many times. V gene TRBV6-5 combines with J gene TRBJ1-1; 11 nucleotides align to TRBD1. Germline V gene sequence: CDR1 MNHEY, CDR2 SVGAGI. The length of the CDR3 is 15 residues. Trimming removed 5 bases from V and 4 bases from J; junction bases left unmatched: 6. This CDR3 is CASSKPGQGGTEAFF. CDR3 sequence (DNA): TGTGCCAGCAGTAAACCGGGACAGGGGGGCACTGAAGCTTTCTTT.

This clonotype was seen many times. The chain joins TRBV27 to TRBJ1-1; TRBD1 agrees at 8 bases. The CDR3 length is 15 residues. From germline, CDR1 is MNHEY and CDR2 SMNVEV (reference sequence). The V segment lost 4 bases and the J segment 5 bases; nucleotides outside the gene matches: 9. The CDR3 DNA is TGTGCCAGCAGTTCCCAGACAGGGGCTGGGACTGAAGCTTTCTTT. This codes for CASSSQTGAGTEAFF.

Concerning this clonotype: This may be a read error, as it is one base from a much larger clone. The gene calls are TRBV7-6 and TRBJ1-1; D gene unclear. The CDR3 is 15 amino acids. V lost 4 bases to trimming and J lost 3 bases, with 15 bases between them. Germline-derived CDR1 and CDR2 are SGHVS and FNYEAQ. CDR3 bases: TGTGCCAGCAGCTCATCACTGGGAATGGACACTGAAGCTTTCTTT. Its translation: CASSSSLGMDTEAFF.

The table lists this clonotype with many counts. This chain links TRBV30 with TRBJ2-5; possibly TRBD2 for D (5 bases). The CDR3 totals 13 residues. V was clipped by 3 bases and J by 5 bases, with 13 bases between them. Germline CDR1 reads GTSNPN; CDR2 reads SVGIG (reference sequence). Here the CDR3 reads CAWSRSTGETQYF. The CDR3 DNA follows: TGTGCCTGGAGCAGGAGTACGGGGGAGACCCAGTACTTC.

This clonotype was picked up one time. The J gene is TRBJ2-7, the V gene TRBV5-1; 9 bases align to TRBD1. CDR1 SGHRS and CDR2 YFSETQ come from the germline V gene. V was clipped by 2 bases and J by 8 bases; unmatched bases: 8. The CDR3 totals 14 residues. CDR3 sequence: CASSFWGQGGKQYF. CDR3 nucleotide sequence: TGCGCCAGCAGCTTTTGGGGACAGGGTGGCAAGCAGTACTTC.

The V call is TRBV5-1, the J call TRBJ2-7; D gene ambiguous. V shed 2 bases and J shed 6 bases, with 18 bases lying between them. Germline-derived CDR1 and CDR2 are SGHRS and YFSETQ. The CDR3 consists of 15 residues. CDR3 sequence reads: CASSFAGPPSCEQYF. The CDR3 DNA reads TGCGCCAGCAGCTTCGCAGGCCCTCCGAGCTGCGAGCAGTACTTC.

The rearrangement joins TRBV4-1 to TRBJ2-7, with D unclear. V lost 0 bases and J 6 bases, leaving 12 bases between the germline ends. The CDR3 length is 14 residues. Germline CDR1 is MGHRA and CDR2 is YSYEKL. This CDR3 is CASSQENSHGEQYF. In DNA form, the CDR3 reads TGCGCCAGCAGCCAAGAAAACTCCCATGGCGAGCAGTACTTC.

Regarding this clonotype: A much larger clone is a single base away; this may be a read error. The J gene is TRBJ1-5, the V gene TRBV5-4; 7 bases fit TRBD1. The CDR3 runs 14 residues. From germline, CDR1 is SGHNT and CDR2 YYREEE (reference sequence). CDR3: CASNLQGGGQPQHF. DNA for the CDR3: TGTGCCAGCAACTTGCAGGGGGGGGGGCAGCCCCAGCATTTT.

In its sample, this clonotype was seen many times. V usage is TRBV19 and J usage is TRBJ1-1; no clear D. This CDR3 is 12 amino acids long. V lost 3 bases to trimming and J lost 1 base, with 3 bases between them. Germline CDR1 reads LNHDA; CDR2 reads SQIVND (reference sequence). The CDR3 reads CASSIGNTEAFF. DNA of the CDR3: TGTGCCAGTAGTATCGGGAACACTGAAGCTTTCTTT.

For this clonotype: Germline is not matched at one junction end, which may reflect a read error. J is TRBJ2-1 and V is TRBV5-1; no firm D call. The CDR3 spans 15 residues. Germline CDR1 reads SGHRS; CDR2 reads YFSETQ. This CDR3 reads CASSLPPVGYNERFF. The CDR3 region has the DNA TGCGCCAGCAGCTTACCTCCTGTCGGCTACAATGAGCGGTTCTTC.

This chain joins TRBV15 and TRBJ1-5, with D unclear. CDR1 is LNHNV, CDR2 YYDKDF, per germline (reference sequence). Trimming took 2 bases from V and 0 from J, leaving 8 bases between them. This CDR3 contains 15 residues. CDR3: CATSRTRDSNQPQHF. For the CDR3, the DNA is TGTGCCACCAGCAGAACGAGGGATAGCAATCAGCCCCAGCATTTT.